These T cell receptor beta chains were read from a single sample in a study of shared clonotypes between healthy human individuals. TCRdb keeps only in-frame clones here, not all; method: immunoSEQ multiplex PCR. The sample consists of approximately 2,200,000 clones, around 93% of them appearing once. Sequencing was done on a sample of naive CD8+ T cells from PBMCs. These receptors all stem from a man between 18 and 29 years old in good health. Some clones in this sample may be carry-over from other donors' samples. Each CDR3 is given with its conserved first and last residue. A D gene is named only where the DNA matches it firmly. Clone size appears in some rows only: once, few, many, or a class for an expanded clone.

clone_size: NA; d_call: NA; v_call: TRBV5-6; j_call: TRBJ2-5; cdr3_nt: TGTGCCAGCAGCTCGGGGCAGGGACAAGAGACCCAGTACTTC; cdr3_aa: CASSSGQGQETQYF
clone_size: NA; d_call: TRBD1; v_call: TRBV9; j_call: TRBJ2-7; cdr3_nt: TGTGCCAGCAGCGTGAGAGGGACAGACTACGAGCAGTACTTC; cdr3_aa: CASSVRGTDYEQYF
clone_size: NA; d_call: NA; v_call: TRBV7-9; j_call: TRBJ2-7; cdr3_nt: TGTGCCAGCAGCGGCGGGACGGATTCTTACGAGCAGTACTTC; cdr3_aa: CASSGGTDSYEQYF
clone_size: NA; d_call: TRBD1; v_call: TRBV7-9; j_call: TRBJ1-6; cdr3_nt: TGTGCCAGCAGCCCAGGGGGTTCACCCCTCCACTTT; cdr3_aa: CASSPGGSPLHF
clone_size: NA; d_call: TRBD2; v_call: TRBV5-1; j_call: TRBJ2-1; cdr3_nt: TGCGCCAGCAGCTTGCGGCTAGCGGGAGTTAATGAGCAGTTCTTC; cdr3_aa: CASSLRLAGVNEQFF
clone_size: NA; d_call: NA; v_call: TRBV7-8; j_call: TRBJ1-1; cdr3_nt: TGTGCCAGCAGCTTAGATCCTGGGAACACTGAAGCTTTCTTT; cdr3_aa: CASSLDPGNTEAFF
clone_size: NA; d_call: NA; v_call: TRBV19; j_call: TRBJ2-7; cdr3_nt: TGTGCCAGTAGTATAACTGGGAGCGAGCAGTACTTC; cdr3_aa: CASSITGSEQYF
clone_size: NA; d_call: NA; v_call: TRBV19; j_call: TRBJ2-7; cdr3_nt: TGTGCCAGTAGTCCCTCTAGGGCGCGCTCCTACGAGCAGTACTTC; cdr3_aa: CASSPSRARSYEQYF
clone_size: NA; d_call: TRBD2; v_call: TRBV28; j_call: TRBJ2-7; cdr3_nt: TGTGCCAGCAGTTTGGGACTAGCGGGAGGGCCGGGGGAGCAGTACTTC; cdr3_aa: CASSLGLAGGPGEQYF
clone_size: NA; d_call: NA; v_call: TRBV5-4; j_call: TRBJ2-7; cdr3_nt: TGTGCCAGCAGTGGAGGGACAGCGGTTTCGGCCGAGCAGTACTTC; cdr3_aa: CASSGGTAVSAEQYF
clone_size: NA; d_call: TRBD2; v_call: TRBV4-1; j_call: TRBJ2-7; cdr3_nt: TGCGCCAGCAGCCAAGAAGGACTAGCGGGAGAGGCCCACGAGCAGTACTTC; cdr3_aa: CASSQEGLAGEAHEQYF
clone_size: once; d_call: TRBD1; v_call: TRBV29-1; j_call: TRBJ1-2; cdr3_nt: TGCAGCGTTCACACAGGGGCCGGAAGGTACACCTTC; cdr3_aa: CSVHTGAGRYTF
clone_size: NA; d_call: TRBD1; v_call: TRBV27; j_call: TRBJ2-3; cdr3_nt: TGTGCCAGCAGTTCACTCCCACAGGGGCCTAGCACAGATACGCAGTATTTT; cdr3_aa: CASSSLPQGPSTDTQYF
clone_size: NA; d_call: TRBD2; v_call: TRBV7-8; j_call: TRBJ2-7; cdr3_nt: TGTGCCAGCAGCTTAGCGGTGGGCGGGAGCTACGAGCAGTACTTC; cdr3_aa: CASSLAVGGSYEQYF
clone_size: NA; d_call: TRBD2; v_call: TRBV27; j_call: TRBJ2-4; cdr3_nt: TGTGCCAGCAGTTCCCGGACTAGCCCCGTAGCCAAAAACATTCAGTACTTC; cdr3_aa: CASSSRTSPVAKNIQYF
clone_size: NA; d_call: TRBD1; v_call: TRBV27; j_call: TRBJ2-7; cdr3_nt: TGTGCCAGCATGCCCCTCCGGGACAGGGGTAGCTACGAGCAGTACTTC; cdr3_aa: CASMPLRDRGSYEQYF
clone_size: NA; d_call: NA; v_call: TRBV5-1; j_call: TRBJ1-3; cdr3_nt: TGCGCCAGCAGCTTGGCCTTGATGGGGAGAGACACCATATATTTT; cdr3_aa: CASSLALMGRDTIYF
clone_size: once; d_call: NA; v_call: TRBV29-1; j_call: TRBJ2-7; cdr3_nt: TGCAGCGGTCGAGGGAGCTCCTACGAGCAGTACTTC; cdr3_aa: CSGRGSSYEQYF
clone_size: NA; d_call: TRBD1; v_call: TRBV6-5; j_call: TRBJ2-7; cdr3_nt: TGTGCCAGCACCTTTGGACAGGGGATCCACGAGCAGTACTTC; cdr3_aa: CASTFGQGIHEQYF
clone_size: NA; d_call: NA; v_call: TRBV19; j_call: TRBJ1-5; cdr3_nt: TGTGCCAGTAGCCCGACCGGACAGCCCCAGCATTTT; cdr3_aa: CASSPTGQPQHF
clone_size: NA; d_call: TRBD1; v_call: TRBV7-9; j_call: TRBJ2-1; cdr3_nt: TGTGCCAGCAGCCAACAGGGGGACATCTGGGACTACAATGAGCAGTTCTTC; cdr3_aa: CASSQQGDIWDYNEQFF
clone_size: NA; d_call: TRBD1; v_call: TRBV16; j_call: TRBJ1-1; cdr3_nt: TGTGCCAGCAGCCATTCTCCGGGACAGGGGGAAGCTTTCTTT; cdr3_aa: CASSHSPGQGEAFF
clone_size: NA; d_call: TRBD1; v_call: TRBV12-5; j_call: TRBJ2-5; cdr3_nt: TGTGCTAGTGGTTTAGGGGACAGCCAAGAGACCCAGTACTTC; cdr3_aa: CASGLGDSQETQYF
clone_size: once; d_call: NA; v_call: TRBV14; j_call: TRBJ1-5; cdr3_nt: TGTGCCAGCAGCCAAGGGGGAGTCGGGAGTCAGCCCCAGCATTTT; cdr3_aa: CASSQGGVGSQPQHF
clone_size: NA; d_call: TRBD1; v_call: TRBV30; j_call: TRBJ1-2; cdr3_nt: TGTGCCTGGAGTTTCCAATTATCTGCCGGGACAGGATACTATGGCTACACCTTC; cdr3_aa: CAWSFQLSAGTGYYGYTF
clone_size: NA; d_call: NA; v_call: TRBV28; j_call: TRBJ1-2; cdr3_nt: TGTGCCAGCATCGAGAGGGGTACCCATTATGGCTACACCTTC; cdr3_aa: CASIERGTHYGYTF
clone_size: NA; d_call: TRBD1; v_call: TRBV7-9; j_call: TRBJ2-3; cdr3_nt: TGTGCCAGCAGCCAGGACAGGGGGGATACGCAGTATTTT; cdr3_aa: CASSQDRGDTQYF
clone_size: NA; d_call: NA; v_call: TRBV5-5; j_call: TRBJ2-5; cdr3_nt: TGTGCCAGCAGCTCTCAGGCGCGCGGGGAGACCCAGTACTTC; cdr3_aa: CASSSQARGETQYF
clone_size: NA; d_call: NA; v_call: TRBV7-8; j_call: TRBJ2-1; cdr3_nt: TGTGCCAGCAGCCCGCAAAGCGGATACAATGAGCAGTTCTTC; cdr3_aa: CASSPQSGYNEQFF
clone_size: NA; d_call: NA; v_call: TRBV11-3; j_call: TRBJ2-2; cdr3_nt: TGTGCCAGCAGCTTCGACAGGTCCAACACCGGGGAGCTGTTTTTT; cdr3_aa: CASSFDRSNTGELFF
clone_size: NA; d_call: TRBD2; v_call: TRBV28; j_call: TRBJ2-3; cdr3_nt: TGTGCCAGCAGTCCCCTAATTAGGACTAGCGGGAGGGACGATACGCAGTATTTT; cdr3_aa: CASSPLIRTSGRDDTQYF
clone_size: NA; d_call: TRBD1; v_call: TRBV27; j_call: TRBJ2-1; cdr3_nt: TGTGCCAGCAGTTGGCAGGGACAGGGTATGTACAATGAGCAGTTCTTC; cdr3_aa: CASSWQGQGMYNEQFF
clone_size: NA; d_call: NA; v_call: TRBV13; j_call: TRBJ2-1; cdr3_nt: TGTGCCAGCAGCTTACGGCTTTTAGATGAGCAGTTCTTC; cdr3_aa: CASSLRLLDEQFF
clone_size: NA; d_call: TRBD2; v_call: TRBV2; j_call: TRBJ2-7; cdr3_nt: TGTGCCAGCAGTGACCCCTCGGGGGGGCCGGTTTGGCAGTACTTC; cdr3_aa: CASSDPSGGPVWQYF
clone_size: NA; d_call: NA; v_call: TRBV27; j_call: TRBJ2-1; cdr3_nt: TGTGCCAGCAGTTTAGGGGCTTCCTACAATGAGCAGTTCTTC; cdr3_aa: CASSLGASYNEQFF
clone_size: NA; d_call: NA; v_call: TRBV19; j_call: TRBJ2-1; cdr3_nt: TGTGCCAGTACCCTTCCGGGGACGGGGGAGCAGTTCTTC; cdr3_aa: CASTLPGTGEQFF
clone_size: once; d_call: NA; v_call: TRBV7-9; j_call: TRBJ1-5; cdr3_nt: TGTGCCAGCAGCTTGGAAGGAGGAGGCCAGCCCCAGCATTTT; cdr3_aa: CASSLEGGGQPQHF
clone_size: NA; d_call: NA; v_call: TRBV15; j_call: TRBJ1-2; cdr3_nt: TGTGCCACCAGCAGTGTGGAGGGGTACTATGGCTACACCTTC; cdr3_aa: CATSSVEGYYGYTF
clone_size: NA; d_call: TRBD2; v_call: TRBV10-3; j_call: TRBJ2-3; cdr3_nt: TGTGCCATCAGGGGGACTAGCGGGCCCCGCACAGATACGCAGTATTTT; cdr3_aa: CAIRGTSGPRTDTQYF
clone_size: NA; d_call: NA; v_call: TRBV27; j_call: TRBJ1-4; cdr3_nt: TGTGCCAGCAGCCTATCAGCAAAGTCAACTAATGAAAAACTGTTTTTT; cdr3_aa: CASSLSAKSTNEKLFF
clone_size: NA; d_call: NA; v_call: TRBV11-2; j_call: TRBJ1-4; cdr3_nt: TGTGCCAGCAGCTTAGGAAGGGTGTTCGTTGAAAAACTGTTTTTT; cdr3_aa: CASSLGRVFVEKLFF
clone_size: NA; d_call: TRBD1; v_call: TRBV9; j_call: TRBJ1-2; cdr3_nt: TGTGCCAGCACCGTAGGCGGGACAGGGGACTATGGCTACACCTTC; cdr3_aa: CASTVGGTGDYGYTF
clone_size: NA; d_call: TRBD2; v_call: TRBV7-8; j_call: TRBJ2-3; cdr3_nt: TGTGCCAGCAGCCCCGACGTGGGCCGGGAGGGCCCAGATACGCAGTATTTT; cdr3_aa: CASSPDVGREGPDTQYF
clone_size: NA; d_call: TRBD1; v_call: TRBV15; j_call: TRBJ2-7; cdr3_nt: TGTGCCACCAGCGCAGGGACAGGGACTTTCTACGAGCAGTACTTC; cdr3_aa: CATSAGTGTFYEQYF
clone_size: NA; d_call: NA; v_call: TRBV9; j_call: TRBJ2-5; cdr3_nt: TGTGCCAGCAGCGGCCAAACAGATCTGAAGACCCAGTACTTC; cdr3_aa: CASSGQTDLKTQYF
clone_size: NA; d_call: NA; v_call: TRBV7-8; j_call: TRBJ2-7; cdr3_nt: TGTGCCAGCAGCTTAGGAGGCAGGGCCCGGGAGCAGTACTTC; cdr3_aa: CASSLGGRAREQYF
clone_size: NA; d_call: TRBD2; v_call: TRBV27; j_call: TRBJ2-1; cdr3_nt: TGTGCCAGCAGCCTGTCGGGGGGACCCTACAATGAGCAGTTCTTC; cdr3_aa: CASSLSGGPYNEQFF
clone_size: NA; d_call: NA; v_call: TRBV27; j_call: TRBJ1-5; cdr3_nt: TGTGCCAGCAGTCCGGGACATAGCAATCAGCCCCAGCATTTT; cdr3_aa: CASSPGHSNQPQHF